The source of this T cell receptor (beta chain) is a study of identical twins. Study-wide results and caveats: Fewer insertions characterized abundant cord blood beta clonotypes, whereas memory repertoires showed none. Potential partial confounding of zero-insertion analyses by invariant MAIT and iNKT cells was noted.

With regard to this clonotype: What it binds is not known.

A universal primer site was created by template switching, with the cDNA bearing unique molecular identifiers. In TCRdb, the 5' RACE reads were re-called with MiXCR into one record per CDR3 protein. The repertoire holds over 200,000 distinct CDR3 sequences, around 10% seen once, with approximately 5.1% in the top ten. Donors uniformly comprised healthy Caucasians. Trimming removed 2 bases from V and 6 bases from J, with 17 bases in between. Germline CDR1 SGHAT, CDR2 FQNNGV. This CDR3 spans 15 amino acids. V usage is TRBV11-2 and J usage is TRBJ2-7, with D possibly TRBD1 on 8 matching bases. The specimen was memory (CD45RO+) T cells sorted from blood. The source is a woman aged 18-29 years in good health. The CDR3 region is CASSLITGGASEQYF. The CDR3 DNA sequence: TGTGCCAGCAGCTTAATTACAGGGGGGGCCTCCGAGCAGTACTTC.